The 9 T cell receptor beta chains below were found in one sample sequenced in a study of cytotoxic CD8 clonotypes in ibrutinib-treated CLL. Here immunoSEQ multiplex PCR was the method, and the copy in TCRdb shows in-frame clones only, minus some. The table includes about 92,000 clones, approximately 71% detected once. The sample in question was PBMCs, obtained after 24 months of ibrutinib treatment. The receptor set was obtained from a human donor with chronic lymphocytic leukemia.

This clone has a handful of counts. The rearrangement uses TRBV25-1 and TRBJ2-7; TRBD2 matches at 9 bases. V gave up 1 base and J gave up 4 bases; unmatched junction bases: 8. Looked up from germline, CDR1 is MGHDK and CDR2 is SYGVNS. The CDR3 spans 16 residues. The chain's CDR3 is CASSECFWTSAYEQYF. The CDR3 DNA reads TGTGCCAGCAGTGAATGTTTCTGGACTAGCGCGTACGAGCAGTACTTC.

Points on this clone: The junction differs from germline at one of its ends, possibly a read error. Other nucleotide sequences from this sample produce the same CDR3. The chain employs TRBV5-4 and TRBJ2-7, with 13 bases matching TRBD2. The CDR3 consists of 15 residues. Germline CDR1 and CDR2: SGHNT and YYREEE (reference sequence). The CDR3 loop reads CASSPGLAGVYEQYF. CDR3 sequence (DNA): TGTGCCAGCAGCCCCGGACTAGCGGGAGTGTACGAGCAGTACTTT. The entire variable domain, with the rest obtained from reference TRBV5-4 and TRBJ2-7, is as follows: ETGVTQSPTHLIKTRGQQVTLRCSSQSGHNTVSWYQQALGQGPQFIFQYYREEENGRGNFPPRFSGLQFPNYSSELNVNALELDDSALYLCASSPGLAGVYEQYFGPGTRLTVT.

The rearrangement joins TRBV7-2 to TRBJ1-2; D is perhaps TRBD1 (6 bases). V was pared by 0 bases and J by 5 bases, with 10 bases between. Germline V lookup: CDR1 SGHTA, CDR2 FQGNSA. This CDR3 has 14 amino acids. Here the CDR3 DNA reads TGTGCCAGCAGCTTAGCGCTCAGGGGATATGGCTACACCTTC. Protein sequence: CASSLALRGYGYTF.

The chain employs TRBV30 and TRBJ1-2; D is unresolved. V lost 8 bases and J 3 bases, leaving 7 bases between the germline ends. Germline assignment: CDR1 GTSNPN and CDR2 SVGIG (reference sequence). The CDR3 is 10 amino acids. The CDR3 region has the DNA TGTGCCGGCCGGGACTATGGCTACACCTTC. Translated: CAGRDYGYTF.

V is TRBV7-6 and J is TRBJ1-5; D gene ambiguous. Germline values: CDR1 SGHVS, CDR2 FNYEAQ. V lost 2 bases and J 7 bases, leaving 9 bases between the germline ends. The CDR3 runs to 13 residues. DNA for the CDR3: TGTGCCAGCAGCTTAAGTCAACTGCAGCCCCAGCATTTT. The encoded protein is CASSLSQLQPQHF.

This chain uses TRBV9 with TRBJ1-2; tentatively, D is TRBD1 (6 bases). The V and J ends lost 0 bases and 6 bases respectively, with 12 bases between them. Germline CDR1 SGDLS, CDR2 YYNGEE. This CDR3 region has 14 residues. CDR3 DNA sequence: TGTGCCAGCAGCGTAGGAGGGGGTCACAATGGCTACACCTTC. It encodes CASSVGGGHNGYTF.

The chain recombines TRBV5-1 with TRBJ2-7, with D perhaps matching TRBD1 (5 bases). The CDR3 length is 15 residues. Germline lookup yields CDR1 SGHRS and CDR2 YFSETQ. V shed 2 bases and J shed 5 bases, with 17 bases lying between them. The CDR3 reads CASSFGQGVVDEQYF. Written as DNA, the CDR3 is TGCGCCAGCAGCTTCGGGCAGGGTGTCGTCGACGAGCAGTACTTC.

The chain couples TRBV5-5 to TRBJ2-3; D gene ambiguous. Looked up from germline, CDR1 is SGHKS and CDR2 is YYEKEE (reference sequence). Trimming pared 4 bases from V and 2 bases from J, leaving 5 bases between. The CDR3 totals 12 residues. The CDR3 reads CASSKTTDTQYF. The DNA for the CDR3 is TGTGCCAGCAGCAAGACCACAGATACGCAGTATTTT.

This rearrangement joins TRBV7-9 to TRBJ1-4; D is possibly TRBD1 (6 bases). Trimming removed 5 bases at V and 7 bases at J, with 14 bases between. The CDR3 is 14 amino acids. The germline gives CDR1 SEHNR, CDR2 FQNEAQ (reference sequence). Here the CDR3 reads CASSRLQGGEKLFF. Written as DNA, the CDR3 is TGTGCCAGCAGCCGGCTACAGGGAGGTGAAAAACTGTTTTTT.